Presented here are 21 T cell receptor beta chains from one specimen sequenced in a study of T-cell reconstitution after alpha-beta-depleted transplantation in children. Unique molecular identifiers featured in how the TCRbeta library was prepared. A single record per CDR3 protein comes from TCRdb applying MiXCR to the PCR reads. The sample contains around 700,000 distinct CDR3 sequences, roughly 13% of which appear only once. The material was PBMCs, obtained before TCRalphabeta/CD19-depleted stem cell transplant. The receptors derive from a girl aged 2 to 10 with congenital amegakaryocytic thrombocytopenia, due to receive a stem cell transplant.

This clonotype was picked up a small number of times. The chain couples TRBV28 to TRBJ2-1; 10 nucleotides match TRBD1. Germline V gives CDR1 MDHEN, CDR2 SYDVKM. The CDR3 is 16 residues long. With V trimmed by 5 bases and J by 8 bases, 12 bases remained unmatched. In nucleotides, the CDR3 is TGTGCCAGCAGTGGGGACCGGACAGGGGGGTTAGATGAGCAGTTCTTC. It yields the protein CASSGDRTGGLDEQFF.

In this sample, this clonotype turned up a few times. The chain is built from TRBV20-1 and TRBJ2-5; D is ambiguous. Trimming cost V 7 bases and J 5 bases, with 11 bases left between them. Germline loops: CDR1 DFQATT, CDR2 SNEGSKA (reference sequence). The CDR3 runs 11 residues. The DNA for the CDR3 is TGCAGTGGAACGGAGAGCGAGACCCAGTACTTC. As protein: CSGTESETQYF.

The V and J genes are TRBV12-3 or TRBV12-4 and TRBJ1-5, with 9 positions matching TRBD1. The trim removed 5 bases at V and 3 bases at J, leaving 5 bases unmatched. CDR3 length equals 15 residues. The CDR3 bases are TGTGCCAGCAGTACAACAGGGGGCTTCAATCAGCCCCAGCATTTT. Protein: CASSTTGGFNQPQHF.

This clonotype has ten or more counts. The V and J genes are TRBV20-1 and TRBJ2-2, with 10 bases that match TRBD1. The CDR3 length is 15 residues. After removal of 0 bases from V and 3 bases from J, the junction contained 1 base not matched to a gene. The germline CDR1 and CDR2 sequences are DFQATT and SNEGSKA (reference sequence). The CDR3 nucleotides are TGCAGTGCTAGAGATGGGACAGGGGACACCGGGGAGCTGTTTTTT. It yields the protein CSARDGTGDTGELFF.

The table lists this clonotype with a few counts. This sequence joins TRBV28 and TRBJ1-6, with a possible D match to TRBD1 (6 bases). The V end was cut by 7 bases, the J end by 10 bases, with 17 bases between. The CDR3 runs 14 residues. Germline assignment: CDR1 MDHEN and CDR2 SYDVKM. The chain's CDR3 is CASKPGAGVSPLHF. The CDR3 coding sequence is TGTGCCAGCAAACCGGGGGCAGGGGTATCACCCCTCCACTTT.

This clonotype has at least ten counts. This CDR3 is CASTQGRGASYNEQFF. In DNA, the CDR3 is TGTGCCAGCACCCAAGGGCGGGGTGCTTCCTACAATGAGCAGTTCTTC. This chain joins TRBV7-9 and TRBJ2-1; D is possibly TRBD2 (6 bases). V was pared by 7 bases and J by 1 base, with 17 bases between. Per germline, CDR1 SEHNR and CDR2 FQNEAQ (reference sequence). This CDR3 is 16 amino acids long.

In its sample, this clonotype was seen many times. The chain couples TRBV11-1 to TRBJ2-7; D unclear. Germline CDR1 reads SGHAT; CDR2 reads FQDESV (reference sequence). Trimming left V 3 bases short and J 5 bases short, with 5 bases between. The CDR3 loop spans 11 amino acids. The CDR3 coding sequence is TGTGCCAGCAGCTTTTCTGACGAGCAGTACTTC. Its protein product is CASSFSDEQYF. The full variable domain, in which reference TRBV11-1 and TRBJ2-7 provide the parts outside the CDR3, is EAEVAQSPRYKITEKSQAVAFWCDPISGHATLYWYRQILGQGPELLVQFQDESVVDDSQLPKDRFSAERLKGVDSTLKIQPAELGDSAMYLCASSFSDEQYFGPGTRLTVT.

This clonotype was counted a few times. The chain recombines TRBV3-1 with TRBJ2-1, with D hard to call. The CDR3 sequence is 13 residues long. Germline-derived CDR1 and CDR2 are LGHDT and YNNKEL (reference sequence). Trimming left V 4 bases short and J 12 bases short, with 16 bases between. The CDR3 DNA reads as TGTGCCAGCAGCCGTTCGACGCTTGCTGCGCAGTTCTTC. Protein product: CASSRSTLAAQFF.

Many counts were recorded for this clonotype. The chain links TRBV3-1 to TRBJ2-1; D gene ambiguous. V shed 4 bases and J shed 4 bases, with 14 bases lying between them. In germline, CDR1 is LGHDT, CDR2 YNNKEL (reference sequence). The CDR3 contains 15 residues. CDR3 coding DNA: TGTGCCAGCAGCCCTCAACTCTTCCAGTACAATGAGCAGTTCTTC. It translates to CASSPQLFQYNEQFF.

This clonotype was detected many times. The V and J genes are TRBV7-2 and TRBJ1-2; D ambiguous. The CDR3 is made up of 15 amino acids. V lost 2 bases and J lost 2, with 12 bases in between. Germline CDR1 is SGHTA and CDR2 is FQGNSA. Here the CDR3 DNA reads TGTGCCAGCAGCTTAAGTTCCGGGAAAAACTATGGCTACACCTTC. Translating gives CASSLSSGKNYGYTF.

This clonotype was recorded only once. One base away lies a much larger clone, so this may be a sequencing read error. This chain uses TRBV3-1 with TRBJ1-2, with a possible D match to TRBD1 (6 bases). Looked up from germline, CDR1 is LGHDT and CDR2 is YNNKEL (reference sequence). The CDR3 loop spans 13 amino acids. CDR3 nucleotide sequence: TGTGCCTGCAGCCAAGAGACCAGGGGTGGCTACACCTTC. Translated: CACSQETRGGYTF.

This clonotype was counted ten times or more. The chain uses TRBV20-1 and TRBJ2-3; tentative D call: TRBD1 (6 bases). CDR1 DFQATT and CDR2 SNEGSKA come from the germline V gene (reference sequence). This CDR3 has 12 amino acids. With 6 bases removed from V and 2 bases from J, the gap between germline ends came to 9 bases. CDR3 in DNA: TGCAGTGCCTGGACAGACACAGATACGCAGTATTTT. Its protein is CSAWTDTDTQYF.

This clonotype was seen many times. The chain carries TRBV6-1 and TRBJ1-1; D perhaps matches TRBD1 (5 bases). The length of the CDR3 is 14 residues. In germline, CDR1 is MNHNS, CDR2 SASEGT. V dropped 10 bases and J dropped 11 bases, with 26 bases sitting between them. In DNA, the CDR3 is TGTGCCATCTCAAGGGACGGGACGGTTGGGGCCGCTTTCTTT. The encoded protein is CAISRDGTVGAAFF.

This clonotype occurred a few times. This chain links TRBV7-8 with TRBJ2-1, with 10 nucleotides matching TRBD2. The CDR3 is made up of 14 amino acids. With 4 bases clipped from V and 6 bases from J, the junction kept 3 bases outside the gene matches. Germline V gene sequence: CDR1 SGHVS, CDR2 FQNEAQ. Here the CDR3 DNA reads TGTGCCAGCAGCTCCGGGACTAGCGCCAATGAGCAGTTCTTC. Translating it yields CASSSGTSANEQFF.

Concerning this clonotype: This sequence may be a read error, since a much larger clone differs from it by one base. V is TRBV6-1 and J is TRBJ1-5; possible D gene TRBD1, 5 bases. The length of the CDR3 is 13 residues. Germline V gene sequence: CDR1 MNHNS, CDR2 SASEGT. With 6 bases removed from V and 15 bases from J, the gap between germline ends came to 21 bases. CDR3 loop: CASRSPGGRSPHF. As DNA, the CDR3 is TGTGCCAGCAGGTCCCCTGGGGGAAGGTCACCGCATTTT.

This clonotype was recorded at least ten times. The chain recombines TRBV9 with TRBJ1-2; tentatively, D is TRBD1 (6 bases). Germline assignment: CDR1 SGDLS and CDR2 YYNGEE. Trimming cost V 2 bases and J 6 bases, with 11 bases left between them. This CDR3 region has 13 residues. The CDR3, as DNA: TGTGCCAGCAGCGTCCCGACAGGCGATGGCTACACCTTC. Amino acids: CASSVPTGDGYTF.

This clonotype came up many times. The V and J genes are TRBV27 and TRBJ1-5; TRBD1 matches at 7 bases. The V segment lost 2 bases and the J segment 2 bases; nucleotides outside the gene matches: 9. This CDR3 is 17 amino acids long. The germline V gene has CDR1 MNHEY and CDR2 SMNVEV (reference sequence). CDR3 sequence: CASSLGSQGRGNQPQHF. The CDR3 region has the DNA TGTGCCAGCAGTTTAGGGTCACAGGGGCGAGGCAATCAGCCCCAGCATTTT.

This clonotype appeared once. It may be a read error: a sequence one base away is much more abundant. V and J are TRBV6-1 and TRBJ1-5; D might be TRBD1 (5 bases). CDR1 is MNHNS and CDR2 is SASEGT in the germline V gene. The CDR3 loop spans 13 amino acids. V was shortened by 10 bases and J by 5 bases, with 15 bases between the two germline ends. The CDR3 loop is CATSFVGDQPQHF. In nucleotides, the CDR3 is TGTGCCACCAGCTTTGTAGGGGATCAGCCCCAGCATTTT.

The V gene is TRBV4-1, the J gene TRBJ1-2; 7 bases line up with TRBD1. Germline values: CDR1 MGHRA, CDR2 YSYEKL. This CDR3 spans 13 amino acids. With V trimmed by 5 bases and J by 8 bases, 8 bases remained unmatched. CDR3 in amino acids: CASSFRDSLGYTF. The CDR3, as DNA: TGCGCCAGCAGCTTCCGGGACAGCTTGGGCTACACCTTC.

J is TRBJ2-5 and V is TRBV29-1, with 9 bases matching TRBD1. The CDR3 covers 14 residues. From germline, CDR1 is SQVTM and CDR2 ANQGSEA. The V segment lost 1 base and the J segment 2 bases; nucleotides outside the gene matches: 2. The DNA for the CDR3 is TGCAGCGTTGAAGGGGACAGGGCGCAAGAGACCCAGTACTTC. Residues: CSVEGDRAQETQYF.

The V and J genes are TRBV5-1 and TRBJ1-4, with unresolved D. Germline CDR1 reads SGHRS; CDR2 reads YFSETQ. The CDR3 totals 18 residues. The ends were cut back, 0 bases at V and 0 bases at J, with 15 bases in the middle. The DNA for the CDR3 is TGCGCCAGCAGCTTGGACCCACTAAGGGATGCAACTAATGAAAAACTGTTTTTT. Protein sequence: CASSLDPLRDATNEKLFF.